This TCR beta chain was profiled in a study of T cell changes during pregnancy in multiple sclerosis. Generated by immunoSEQ multiplex PCR, the TCRdb table keeps only in-frame clones and is missing some. The repertoire has tens of thousands of clones, 80% to 95% of them found once; the top ten carry just under 1%. The CDR3 length is 15 residues. Trimming removed 2 bases from V and 9 bases from J; junction bases left unmatched: 14. The V gene's germline CDR1 is GTSNPN and CDR2 SVGIG (reference sequence). The sample consisted of peripheral blood, taken after pregnancy. This rearrangement joins TRBV30 to TRBJ2-7; 9 nucleotides line up with TRBD2. The clonotype comes from a female donor with multiple sclerosis, enrolled in a pregnancy study. The CDR3 nucleotides read TGTGCCTGGAGTCCCCGCGGGGGGGCCCCAAATTGGCAGTACTTC. Its protein is CAWSPRGGAPNWQYF.